What follows are 20 T cell receptor beta chains derived from one specimen sequenced in a study of T-cell memory formation after mild COVID-19. One entry per CDR3 protein, called by TCRdb with MiXCR from the 5' RACE reads. Among around 300,000 distinct CDR3 sequences listed, approximately 13% were seen once. Sample: PBMCs or a T cell subset sorted from them (not recorded which). Receptors originate from a man aged 18 to 29 who had mild COVID-19 (a few samples of this study predate the infection). Cell type and time point are not known.

This chain links TRBV4-1 with TRBJ2-7, with D tentatively TRBD1 (6 bases). Germline lookup yields CDR1 MGHRA and CDR2 YSYEKL. The CDR3 is 15 residues long. The V gene lost 0 bases and the J gene lost 6 bases, with 15 bases spanning the gap. The CDR3 DNA sequence: TGCGCCAGCAGCCAAGATTGGGTCAGGGGCGTCGAGCAGTACGTC. Encoded protein: CASSQDWVRGVEQYV.

The rearrangement uses TRBV6-5 and TRBJ2-2, with 15 bases aligning to TRBD2. Germline CDR1 reads MNHEY; CDR2 reads SVGAGI. The CDR3 sequence is 18 residues long. Trimming took 6 bases from V and 1 from J; bases not matched to a gene: 6. The DNA for the CDR3 is TGTGCCAGCAGGCCCGGACTAGCGGGGGGGCTGAACACCGGGGAGCTGTTTTTT. Amino acid sequence: CASRPGLAGGLNTGELFF.

This clonotype was seen a few times. The chain has TRBV20-1 and TRBJ2-1; TRBD2 agrees at 10 bases. CDR1 and CDR2 (germline): DFQATT, SNEGSKA (reference sequence). V shed 3 bases and J 8 bases; nucleotides not matched to a gene: 7. CDR3 length: 14 amino acids. CDR3 residues: CSARGSGGAYEQFF. The CDR3 DNA reads TGCAGTGCTAGGGGAAGCGGGGGGGCCTATGAGCAGTTCTTC.

Written as DNA, the CDR3 is TGTGCCAGCAGCTTAGTATCTGGGGCGTGGGGGGATCAGCCCCAGCATTTT. It yields the protein CASSLVSGAWGDQPQHF. V and J are TRBV7-2 and TRBJ1-5, with a possible D match to TRBD1 (5 bases). The ends were cut back, 1 base at V and 5 bases at J, with 18 bases in the middle. This CDR3 is 17 amino acids long. Per the germline V gene, CDR1 is SGHTA and CDR2 is FQGNSA.

The chain uses TRBV20-1 and TRBJ2-7, with TRBD2 matching over 11 bases. The CDR3 sequence is 19 residues long. The V and J ends lost 5 bases and 0 bases, in that order; junction bases with no gene match: 18. CDR1 DFQATT and CDR2 SNEGSKA come from the germline V gene (reference sequence). CDR3: CSALPRLAGGKSSSYEQYV. The CDR3, as DNA: TGCAGTGCTCTACCAAGGCTAGCGGGGGGCAAAAGTAGCTCCTACGAGCAGTACGTC.

The chain joins TRBV5-1 to TRBJ2-4, with 9 bases identical to TRBD2. The CDR3 extends over 14 amino acids. Germline trimming cut 4 bases from V and 7 bases from J; bases unmatched to any gene: 6. Germline V gene sequence: CDR1 SGHRS, CDR2 YFSETQ. CDR3 nucleotide sequence: TGCGCCAGCAGCCCGGGACTAGCTATCAACATTCAGTACTTC. Its protein is CASSPGLAINIQYF.

This clonotype came up a few times. The chain uses TRBV10-3 and TRBJ2-7; TRBD1 matches at 8 bases. In germline, CDR1 is ENHRY, CDR2 SYGVKD. This CDR3 region has 15 residues. The V segment lost 0 bases and the J segment 6 bases; nucleotides outside the gene matches: 7. The CDR3 reads CAISESRGQGSEQYF. CDR3 bases: TGTGCCATCAGTGAGTCTCGTGGACAGGGAAGCGAGCAGTACTTC.

This clonotype appeared a few times. The chain is built from TRBV6-6 and TRBJ1-2, with D perhaps TRBD1 (5 bases). V shed 5 bases and J shed 0 bases, with 16 bases lying between them. This CDR3 has 16 amino acids. The germline CDR1 and CDR2 sequences are MNHNY and SVGAGI (reference sequence). The CDR3 nucleotides read TGTGCCAGCAGTCAGGGACGGTTCCAAGCTAACTATGGCTACACCTTC. It is translated as CASSQGRFQANYGYTF.

This clonotype was detected many times. The CDR3 is CATSEPGLDDSGELFF. CDR3 sequence (DNA): TGTGCCACCAGTGAGCCGGGACTAGACGATTCCGGGGAGCTGTTTTTT. V gene TRBV24-1 combines with J gene TRBJ2-2, with TRBD2 matching 8 bases. This CDR3 has 16 residues. The V gene end was trimmed by 4 bases and the J gene end by 6 bases; junction bases not matched to a gene: 9. Germline CDR1 reads KGHDR; CDR2 reads SFDVKD.

The chain is built from TRBV7-8 and TRBJ2-7; 11 bases agree with TRBD2. CDR3 size: 17 residues. V was clipped by 1 base and J by 4 bases; unmatched bases: 9. The germline CDR1 and CDR2 sequences are SGHVS and FQNEAQ. The CDR3 is CASSLVRGTSGNYEQYF. The CDR3, as DNA: TGTGCCAGCAGCTTAGTAAGGGGGACTAGCGGAAATTACGAGCAGTACTTC.

This clonotype was picked up a small number of times. The chain is built from TRBV12-5 and TRBJ1-1; no definite D call. V was cut by 3 bases and J by 5 bases, with 10 bases left in between. The V gene's germline CDR1 is LGHNT and CDR2 FRNRAP. The CDR3 is 13 residues long. This CDR3 is CASGFGWRTEAFF. In DNA form, the CDR3 reads TGTGCTAGTGGTTTCGGTTGGAGAACTGAAGCTTTCTTT.

This clonotype came up many times. The rearrangement links TRBV20-1 to TRBJ2-3, with 11 positions matching TRBD2. Germline CDR1 and CDR2: DFQATT and SNEGSKA (reference sequence). The trim removed 1 base at V and 4 bases at J, leaving 4 bases unmatched. The CDR3 has 15 residues. In nucleotides, the CDR3 is TGCAGTGCTAGAGTTGGGACTAGCGGATCAGATACGCAGTATTTT. Its translation is CSARVGTSGSDTQYF.

The chain employs TRBV12-3 or TRBV12-4 and TRBJ1-1; D perhaps matches TRBD1 (5 bases). V lost 7 bases and J 2 bases, leaving 14 bases between the germline ends. There are 14 residues in the CDR3. Here the CDR3 reads CASIAWGVNTEAFF. CDR3 sequence (DNA): TGTGCCAGCATCGCCTGGGGGGTAAACACTGAAGCTTTCTTT.

Many counts were recorded for this clonotype. This rearrangement joins TRBV4-2 to TRBJ1-5; tentatively, D is TRBD1 (6 bases). V was trimmed by 0 bases and J by 5 bases, leaving 11 bases between them. There are 15 residues in the CDR3. Per germline, CDR1 LGHNA and CDR2 YNFKEQ. The CDR3 reads CASSQDRQGHQPQHF. The CDR3 DNA reads TGTGCCAGCAGCCAAGACAGGCAGGGGCATCAGCCCCAGCATTTT.

V gene TRBV29-1 combines with J gene TRBJ1-1; D unclear. CDR1 is SQVTM and CDR2 is ANQGSEA in the germline V gene. V lost 5 bases and J 7 bases, leaving 14 bases between the germline ends. CDR3 length: 12 amino acids. The CDR3 region has the DNA TGCAGCGTTTTCCCCCGGTTGGGTGAAGCTTTCTTT. Its translation: CSVFPRLGEAFF.

The chain is built from TRBV7-2 and TRBJ2-7; 14 bases match TRBD2. V lost 3 bases to trimming and J lost 0 bases; unmatched junction nucleotides: 7. The germline gives CDR1 SGHTA, CDR2 FQGNSA. The CDR3 has 18 amino acids. In DNA form, the CDR3 reads TGTGCCAGCAGCTTGGGACTAGCGGGGGAAACGAGCTCCTACGAGCAGTACTTC. It encodes CASSLGLAGETSSYEQYF.

This chain joins TRBV12-3 or TRBV12-4 and TRBJ2-2; D is unclear. V was clipped by 7 bases and J by 2 bases, with 11 bases between them. The CDR3 runs 14 residues. CDR3 protein: CASTSDGNTGELFF. As DNA, the CDR3 is TGTGCCAGCACCAGCGACGGAAACACCGGGGAGCTGTTTTTT.

This clonotype has a handful of counts. In DNA, the CDR3 is TGTGCCAGCAGTCAGACCAGCTCCAGGGTAGACACTGAAGCTTTCTTT. Protein product: CASSQTSSRVDTEAFF. The chain carries TRBV3-1 and TRBJ1-1; D might be TRBD1 (5 bases). Trimming pared 6 bases from V and 3 bases from J, leaving 20 bases between. This CDR3 spans 16 amino acids. Germline V gene lookup returns CDR1 LGHDT and CDR2 YNNKEL (reference sequence).

This clonotype has at least ten counts. The chain uses TRBV7-8 and TRBJ2-2; TRBD1 aligns across 8 bases. The J segment lost 1 base and the V segment lost 2 bases, leaving 6 bases of the junction unmatched. Germline assignment: CDR1 SGHVS and CDR2 FQNEAQ. There are 17 residues in the CDR3. The CDR3 sequence: CASSLIGQGLNTGELFF. The CDR3 coding sequence is TGTGCCAGCAGCTTAATCGGACAGGGACTGAACACCGGGGAGCTGTTTTTT.

There are a few counts of this clonotype. J is TRBJ2-2 and V is TRBV11-2; 7 positions agree with TRBD2. V lost 0 bases and J lost 4; bases outside the gene matches: 8. The germline V gene encodes CDR1 SGHAT and CDR2 FQNNGV. The CDR3 contains 17 residues. The CDR3 nucleotides read TGTGCCAGCAGCTTAGATCCGGGGAGGGTGAGCACCGGGGAGCTGTTTTTT. This encodes CASSLDPGRVSTGELFF.